Each of the 5 T cell receptor beta chains below was sequenced from the same sample in a study of control samples from healthy donors and cancer patients (dated by TCRdb to about 2020). Receptor libraries were prepared by the immunoSEQ multiplex PCR assay. The clones in this table, taken by TCRdb from immuneACCESS, are in-frame only. Not every clone is retained; where verified, under half of the shortfall comes from an unresolved V gene, and the cause of the rest is unknown. Counted in this sample were tens of thousands of clones; about 79% of them appeared once. The ten biggest clones cover 11% of the sample. Sequences were obtained from PBMCs. Receptor source: a man aged 55 to 70 with head and neck cancer.

In its sample, this clone was seen a few times. CDR3 DNA: TGTGCCAGCAGCGCGGGACTGGGGTCGATCGGGAATGAGCAGTTCTTC. Translation gives CASSAGLGSIGNEQFF. The gene calls are TRBV5-6 and TRBJ2-1; possibly TRBD2 for D (6 bases). The germline gives CDR1 SGHDT, CDR2 YYEEEE. The CDR3 contains 16 residues. Trimming took off 4 bases at V and 7 bases at J, with 21 bases between the two ends.

The rearrangement uses TRBV3-1 (or the pseudogene TRBV3-2) and TRBJ2-7; 10 positions agree with TRBD2. Germline CDR1 is LGHDT and CDR2 is YNNKEL (reference sequence). The J segment lost 7 bases and the V segment lost 4 bases, leaving 13 bases of the junction unmatched. CDR3 length equals 16 residues. CDR3 in DNA: TGTGCCAGCAGCCTAACTAGCGGGGAGGGGCCACGGGAGCAGTACTTC. Translating it yields CASSLTSGEGPREQYF.

Only a few counts were recorded for this clone. This rearrangement joins TRBV5-4 to TRBJ2-1, with a weak D call TRBD2 (6 bases). V was clipped by 1 base and J by 2 bases, with 13 bases between them. Germline V CDR1 and CDR2: SGHNT, YYREEE (reference sequence). CDR3 length: 16 residues. In DNA, the CDR3 is TGTGCCAGCAGCTTGAGAGGAGGGGCTACCTACAATGAGCAGTTCTTC. The encoded protein is CASSLRGGATYNEQFF.

The chain is built from TRBV6-5 and TRBJ2-5; D unclear. Germline V gene sequence: CDR1 MNHEY, CDR2 SVGAGI. The CDR3 extends over 15 amino acids. Trimming cost V 6 bases and J 5 bases, with 19 bases left between them. The CDR3 coding sequence is TGTGCCAGCAGCCCCCAAGGGTTGGGGTCGGAGACCCAGTACTTC. Amino acid sequence: CASSPQGLGSETQYF.

This clone has only one observation. The chain links TRBV2 to TRBJ1-6, with 9 bases identical to TRBD1. Germline lookup yields CDR1 SNHLY and CDR2 FYNNEI. This CDR3 is built from 15 residues. V was pared by 5 bases and J by 5 bases, with 4 bases of the junction left unmatched. The CDR3 DNA follows: TGTGCCAGCAGTCCGGGACAGGGACATAATTCACCCCTCCACTTT. This translates into CASSPGQGHNSPLHF.